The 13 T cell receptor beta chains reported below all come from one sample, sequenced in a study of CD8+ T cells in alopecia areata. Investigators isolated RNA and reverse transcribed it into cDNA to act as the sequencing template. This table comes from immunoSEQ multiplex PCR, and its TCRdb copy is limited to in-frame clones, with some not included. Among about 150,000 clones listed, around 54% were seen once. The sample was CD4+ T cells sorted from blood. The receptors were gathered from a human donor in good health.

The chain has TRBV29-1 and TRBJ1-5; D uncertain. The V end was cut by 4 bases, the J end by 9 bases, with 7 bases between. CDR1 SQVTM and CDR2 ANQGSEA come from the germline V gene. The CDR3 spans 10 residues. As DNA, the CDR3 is TGCAGCGTTGGGTCGGGGCCCCAGCATTTT. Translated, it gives CSVGSGPQHF.

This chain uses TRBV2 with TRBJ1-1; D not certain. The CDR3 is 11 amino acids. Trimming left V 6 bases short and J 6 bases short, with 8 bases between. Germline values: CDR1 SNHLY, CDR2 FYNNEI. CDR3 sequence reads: CASRDRAEAFF. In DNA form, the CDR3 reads TGTGCCAGCAGGGATAGGGCTGAAGCTTTCTTT. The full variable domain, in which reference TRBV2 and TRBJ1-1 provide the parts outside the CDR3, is EPEVTQTPSHQVTQMGQEVILRCVPISNHLYFYWYRQILGQKVEFLVSFYNNEISEKSEIFDDQFSVERPDGSNFTLKIRSTKLEDSAMYFCASRDRAEAFFGQGTRLTVV.

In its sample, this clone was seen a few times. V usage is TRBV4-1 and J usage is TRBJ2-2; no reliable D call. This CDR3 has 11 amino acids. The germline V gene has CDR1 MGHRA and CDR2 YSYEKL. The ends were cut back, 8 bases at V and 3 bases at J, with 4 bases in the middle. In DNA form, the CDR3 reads TGCGCCAGCGGAGACACCGGGGAGCTGTTTTTT. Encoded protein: CASGDTGELFF.

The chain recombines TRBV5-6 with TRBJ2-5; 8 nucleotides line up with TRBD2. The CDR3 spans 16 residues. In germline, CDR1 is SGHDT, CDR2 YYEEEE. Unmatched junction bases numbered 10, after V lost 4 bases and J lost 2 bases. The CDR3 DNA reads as TGTGCCAGCAGCACCTTACTAGCGGAGGGACAAGAGACCCAGTACTTC. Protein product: CASSTLLAEGQETQYF.

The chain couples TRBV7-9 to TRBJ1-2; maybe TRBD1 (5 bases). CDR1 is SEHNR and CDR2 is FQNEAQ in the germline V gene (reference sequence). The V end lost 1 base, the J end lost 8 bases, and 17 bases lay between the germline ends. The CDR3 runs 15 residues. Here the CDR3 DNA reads TGTGCCAGCAGCTTAGAAAGCACAATGGGGACCGGCTACACCTTC. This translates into CASSLESTMGTGYTF.

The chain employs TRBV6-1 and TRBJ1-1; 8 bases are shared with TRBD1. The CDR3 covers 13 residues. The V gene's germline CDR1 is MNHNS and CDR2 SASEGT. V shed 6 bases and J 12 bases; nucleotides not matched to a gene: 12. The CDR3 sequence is CASRGNRDRMTFF. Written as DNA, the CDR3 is TGTGCCAGCAGGGGGAACCGGGACAGGATGACTTTCTTT.

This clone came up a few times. In nucleotides, the CDR3 is TGTGCCAGCAGCGCATCGACCTCCTCTGGAAACACCATATATTTT. Residues: CASSASTSSGNTIYF. The V call is TRBV9, the J call TRBJ1-3; D remains ambiguous. CDR3 length: 15 residues. Trimming took 3 bases from V and 0 from J, leaving 10 bases between them. The germline CDR1 and CDR2 sequences are SGDLS and YYNGEE.

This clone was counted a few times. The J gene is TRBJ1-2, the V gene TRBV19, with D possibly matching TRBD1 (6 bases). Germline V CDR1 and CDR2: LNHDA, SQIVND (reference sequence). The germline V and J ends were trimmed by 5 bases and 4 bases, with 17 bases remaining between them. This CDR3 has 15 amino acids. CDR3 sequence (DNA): TGTGCCAGTAGTCCGGGACACTCCGTCTTCTATGGCTACACCTTC. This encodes CASSPGHSVFYGYTF.

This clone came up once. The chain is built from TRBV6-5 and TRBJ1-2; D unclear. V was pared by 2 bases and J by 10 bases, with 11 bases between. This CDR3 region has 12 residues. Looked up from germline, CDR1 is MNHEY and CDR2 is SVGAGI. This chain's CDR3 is CASSYRSGDYTF. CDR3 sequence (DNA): TGTGCCAGCAGTTACCGGAGCGGAGACTACACCTTC.

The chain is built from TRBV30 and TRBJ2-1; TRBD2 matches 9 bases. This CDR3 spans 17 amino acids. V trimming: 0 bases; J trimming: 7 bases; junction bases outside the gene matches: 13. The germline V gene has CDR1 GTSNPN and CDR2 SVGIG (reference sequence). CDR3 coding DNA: TGTGCCTGGAGTGTACATTCCGGGGCGGGAGGGGGTAATGAGCAGTTCTTC. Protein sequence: CAWSVHSGAGGGNEQFF.

CDR3 in amino acids: CASSQREQNTGELFF. The DNA of the CDR3 is TGTGCCAGCAGCCAGCGGGAGCAGAACACCGGGGAGCTGTTTTTT. The chain carries TRBV7-8 and TRBJ2-2; 8 nucleotides agree with TRBD2. From germline, CDR1 is SGHVS and CDR2 FQNEAQ. This CDR3 is 15 amino acids long. J was trimmed by 1 base and V by 5 bases; bases with no gene match: 3. Full variable domain (remainder filled in from reference TRBV7-8 and TRBJ2-2): GAGVSQSPRYKVAKRGQDVALRCDPISGHVSLFWYQQALGQGPEFLTYFQNEAQLDKSGLPSDRFFAERPEGSVSTLKIQRTQQEDSAVYLCASSQREQNTGELFFGEGSRLTVL.

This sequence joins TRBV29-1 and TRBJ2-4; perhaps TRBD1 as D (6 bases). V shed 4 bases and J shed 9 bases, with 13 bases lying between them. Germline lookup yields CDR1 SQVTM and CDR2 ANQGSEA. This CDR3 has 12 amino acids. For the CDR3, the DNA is TGCAGCGTTGCAGGGGCCGCGAGCATTCAGTACTTC. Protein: CSVAGAASIQYF. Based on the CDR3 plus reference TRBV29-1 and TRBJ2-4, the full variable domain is SAVISQKPSRDICQRGTSLTIQCQVDSQVTMMFWYRQQPGQSLTLIATANQGSEATYESGFVIDKFPISRPNLTFSTLTVSNMSPEDSSIYLCSVAGAASIQYFGAGTRLSVL.

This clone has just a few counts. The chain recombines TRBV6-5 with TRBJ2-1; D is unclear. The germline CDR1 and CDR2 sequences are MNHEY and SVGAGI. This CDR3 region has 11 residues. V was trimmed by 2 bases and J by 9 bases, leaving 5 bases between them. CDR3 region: CASSYRFEQFF. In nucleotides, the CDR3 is TGTGCCAGCAGTTACAGGTTTGAGCAGTTCTTC.